The 31 T cell receptor beta chains reported below all come from one sample, sequenced in a study of technical replicates of blood from a few donors. Libraries were prepared by immunoSEQ multiplex PCR; TCRdb keeps only in-frame clonotypes and omits some of them. The table includes 87,000 or so clones, around 90% detected once. Material: T cells isolated from PBMCs. The receptors originated from a human donor in good health.

The chain uses TRBV28 and TRBJ1-1, with D perhaps matching TRBD1 (6 bases). The CDR3 loop spans 13 amino acids. The V end was cut by 6 bases, the J end by 0 bases, with 8 bases between. Germline CDR1 and CDR2: MDHEN and SYDVKM. CDR3 amino acids: CASRDRLNTEAFF. The CDR3 region has the DNA TGTGCCAGCAGGGACAGATTGAACACTGAAGCTTTCTTT.

The chain employs TRBV4-1 and TRBJ2-2; 7 positions match TRBD2. The V and J ends lost 2 bases and 3 bases, in that order; junction bases with no gene match: 6. The CDR3 has 16 residues. CDR1 and CDR2 (germline): MGHRA, YSYEKL. As DNA, the CDR3 is TGCGCCAGCAGCCAAAATGTAGCGGGTCACACCGGGGAGCTGTTTTTT. Translation: CASSQNVAGHTGELFF.

V usage is TRBV5-1 and J usage is TRBJ2-7; TRBD1 might be the D (5 bases). Germline lookup yields CDR1 SGHRS and CDR2 YFSETQ. V lost 3 bases, J lost 2 bases, and 9 bases lay in between. The CDR3 consists of 13 residues. CDR3 protein: CASSYGQTYEQYF. The CDR3 region has the DNA TGCGCCAGCAGCTATGGACAAACCTACGAGCAGTACTTC. The variable domain in full, with the rest retrieved from reference TRBV5-1 and TRBJ2-7, is KAGVTQTPRYLIKTRGQQVTLSCSPISGHRSVSWYQQTPGQGLQFLFEYFSETQRNKGNFPGRFSGRQFSNSRSEMNVSTLELGDSALYLCASSYGQTYEQYFGPGTRLTVT.

The V call is TRBV10-3, the J call TRBJ2-7; TRBD2 is a possible D gene (6 bases). This CDR3 contains 14 residues. V lost 7 bases to trimming and J lost 9 bases, with 22 bases between them. Germline CDR1 is ENHRY and CDR2 is SYGVKD. CDR3 sequence: CAITPGGTNALQYF. Written as DNA, the CDR3 is TGTGCCATCACCCCCGGGGGAACAAATGCGTTGCAGTACTTC.

The chain links TRBV5-4 to TRBJ2-7; D might be TRBD2 (7 bases). Trimming removed 0 bases at V and 5 bases at J, with 18 bases between. This CDR3 contains 16 residues. The germline V gene has CDR1 SGHNT and CDR2 YYREEE (reference sequence). The CDR3 DNA reads TGTGCCAGCAGCTTGGGCCCGCTTAGGGGGGGCGACGAGCAGTACTTC. It specifies CASSLGPLRGGDEQYF.

This rearrangement joins TRBV2 to TRBJ1-2, with no clear D. CDR1 is SNHLY, CDR2 FYNNEI, per germline. The CDR3 spans 14 residues. Trimming removed 2 bases at V and 2 bases at J, with 9 bases between. The CDR3 region has the DNA TGTGCCAGCAGTGAATATCCAACAAACTATGGCTACACCTTC. Its translation is CASSEYPTNYGYTF.

This clone was observed a single time. The chain is built from TRBV6-1 and TRBJ1-2; D unclear. Deletions cut 4 bases from V and 6 bases from J, with 12 bases between. CDR1 is MNHNS, CDR2 SASEGT, per germline. This CDR3 is 13 amino acids long. The CDR3 protein is CASSVGRRDGYTF. The CDR3 DNA reads TGTGCCAGCAGTGTCGGCAGGCGGGATGGCTACACCTTC.

The rearrangement uses TRBV5-1 and TRBJ1-2; D ambiguous. V lost 7 bases, J lost 1 base, and 14 bases lay in between. The CDR3 covers 14 residues. Per germline, CDR1 SGHRS and CDR2 YFSETQ. The CDR3 DNA reads TGCGCCAGCGTTGACCCCGGAGATAACTATGGCTACACCTTC. It yields the protein CASVDPGDNYGYTF.

The CDR3 DNA reads as TGTGCCATCAGTGATAAGGGAGCGTACACCGGGGAGCTGTTTTTT. Its protein product is CAISDKGAYTGELFF. This rearrangement joins TRBV10-3 to TRBJ2-2, with D perhaps TRBD2 (5 bases). Trimming removed 3 bases at V and 3 bases at J, with 11 bases between. CDR1 ENHRY and CDR2 SYGVKD come from the germline V gene. This CDR3 spans 15 amino acids.

The V gene is TRBV18, the J gene TRBJ1-1; no definite D call. CDR1 is KGHSH, CDR2 LQKENI, per germline. The germline V and J ends were trimmed by 2 bases and 1 base, with 5 bases remaining between them. The CDR3 consists of 13 residues. CDR3 DNA: TGTGCCAGCTCACCAGCGGGGAACACTGAAGCTTTCTTT. Its protein product is CASSPAGNTEAFF. Variable domain in full (rest from reference TRBV18 and TRBJ1-1): NAGVMQNPRHLVRRRGQEARLRCSPMKGHSHVYWYRQLPEEGLKFMVYLQKENIIDESGMPKERFSAEFPKEGPSILRIQQVVRGDSAAYFCASSPAGNTEAFFGQGTRLTVV.

This clone has just one count. The CDR3 region is CASSFKSGNQPQHF. The CDR3 nucleotides are TGTGCCAGCAGCTTTAAGTCAGGCAATCAGCCCCAGCATTTT. The chain carries TRBV5-6 and TRBJ1-5, with D uncertain. Germline lookup yields CDR1 SGHDT and CDR2 YYEEEE. This CDR3 is built from 14 residues. Between the trimmed V and J ends, which lost 2 bases and 2 bases, there was a span of 8 bases.

V gene TRBV7-2 combines with J gene TRBJ1-5, with 10 bases matching TRBD1. J was trimmed by 1 base and V by 6 bases; bases with no gene match: 3. The CDR3 runs to 15 residues. Germline lookup yields CDR1 SGHTA and CDR2 FQGNSA. The CDR3 protein is CASSRTGGSNQPQHF. As DNA, the CDR3 is TGTGCCAGCAGTCGGACAGGGGGAAGCAATCAGCCCCAGCATTTT.

The V gene is TRBV21-1, the J gene TRBJ2-7; TRBD2 was called by the table and not checked on the DNA. TRBV21-1 has pseudogene status. The CDR3 covers 16 residues. CDR3 coding DNA: TGTGCCAGCAGCAGAAGGACTAGCGGGATCTCCTACGAGCAGTACTTC. It codes for CASSRRTSGISYEQYF.

The chain is built from TRBV28 and TRBJ2-7; 8 positions agree with TRBD1. CDR3 size: 16 residues. The germline V gene has CDR1 MDHEN and CDR2 SYDVKM. V dropped 4 bases and J dropped 5; count of bases not matched to a gene: 13. The DNA for the CDR3 is TGTGCCAGCAGTTACCCAAGACAGGGGTCATCCCACGAGCAGTACTTC. It translates to CASSYPRQGSSHEQYF.

This sequence joins TRBV6-1 and TRBJ2-5; 11 nucleotides match TRBD2. This CDR3 has 14 amino acids. Germline V gene lookup returns CDR1 MNHNS and CDR2 SASEGT. The junction had 4 bases not matched to a gene; V was cut back by 5 bases and J by 5 bases. The CDR3 region is CASSFSGGAETQYF. CDR3 sequence (DNA): TGTGCCAGCAGTTTTAGCGGGGGGGCGGAGACCCAGTACTTC.

This sequence joins TRBV5-4 and TRBJ2-3, with 7 bases aligning to TRBD2. This CDR3 has 13 residues. CDR1 SGHNT and CDR2 YYREEE come from the germline V gene (reference sequence). The V gene end was trimmed by 6 bases and the J gene end by 2 bases; junction bases not matched to a gene: 3. DNA for the CDR3: TGTGCCAGCACCGGGGGGACCACAGATACGCAGTATTTT. Its protein is CASTGGTTDTQYF.

This clone occurred a few times. This sequence joins TRBV6-4 and TRBJ2-7; 8 bases are shared with TRBD2. V gave up 1 base and J gave up 3 bases; unmatched junction bases: 2. CDR3 length equals 14 residues. CDR1 and CDR2 (germline): MRHNA, SNTAGT. The CDR3 nucleotides read TGTGCCAGCAGTGACTTGCGGGGGGACTACGAGCAGTACTTC. This translates into CASSDLRGDYEQYF.

The gene calls are TRBV5-1 and TRBJ1-5; a possible D gene is TRBD1 (5 bases). The CDR3 totals 15 residues. Deletions cut 5 bases from V and 0 bases from J, with 12 bases between. Germline assignment: CDR1 SGHRS and CDR2 YFSETQ. CDR3 nucleotide sequence: TGCGCCAGCAGAATTGGGGCGAATAGCAATCAGCCCCAGCATTTT. Protein product: CASRIGANSNQPQHF.

The chain combines TRBV6-5 with TRBJ1-2, with TRBD1 matching over 12 bases. Germline CDR1 and CDR2: MNHEY and SVGAGI. The CDR3 has 12 amino acids. Germline trimming cut 6 bases from V and 8 bases from J; bases unmatched to any gene: 1. The DNA of the CDR3 is TGTGCCAGCAGGGGGACAGGGGGCGGCTACACCTTC. It encodes CASRGTGGGYTF.

This clone was counted only a few times. The chain has TRBV28 and TRBJ2-7, with 14 positions matching TRBD2. V trimming: 5 bases; J trimming: 12 bases; junction bases outside the gene matches: 12. Germline CDR1 is MDHEN and CDR2 is SYDVKM. The CDR3 has 15 residues. The CDR3 DNA sequence: TGTGCCAGCAGTCCCTTCGGACTAGCGGGAGGTGGTCCGTACTTC. Protein sequence: CASSPFGLAGGGPYF.

This chain links TRBV2 with TRBJ2-7; TRBD2 matches at 10 bases. V lost 1 base, J lost 4 bases, and 7 bases stayed unmatched. The germline V gene has CDR1 SNHLY and CDR2 FYNNEI. CDR3 length: 16 residues. Here the CDR3 DNA reads TGTGCCAGCAGTGAAGGTCCTAGCGGGAGTTTGTACGAGCAGTACTTC. Its translation: CASSEGPSGSLYEQYF.

This rearrangement joins TRBV19 to TRBJ1-5; maybe TRBD1 (5 bases). Deletions cut 4 bases from V and 6 bases from J, with 13 bases between. The CDR3 has 14 residues. The germline V gene encodes CDR1 LNHDA and CDR2 SQIVND (reference sequence). The CDR3 DNA sequence: TGTGCCAGTAGTAGTGTCCTGGGGGGTCAGCCCCAGCATTTT. It specifies CASSSVLGGQPQHF. Looking up the rest from reference TRBV19 and TRBJ1-5 gives the full variable domain: DGGITQSPKYLFRKEGQNVTLSCEQNLNHDAMYWYRQDPGQGLRLIYYSQIVNDFQKGDIAEGYSVSREKKESFPLTVTSAQKNPTAFYLCASSSVLGGQPQHFGDGTRLSIL.

This clone was seen only once. V is TRBV2 and J is TRBJ2-5; 10 bases match TRBD1. With 8 bases clipped from V and 3 bases from J, the junction kept 6 bases outside the gene matches. Germline V lookup: CDR1 SNHLY, CDR2 FYNNEI. The CDR3 has 14 residues. The chain's CDR3 is CASLSGTGEETQYF. CDR3 bases: TGTGCCAGCCTGTCCGGGACAGGGGAAGAGACCCAGTACTTC.

This clone has just one count. This chain joins TRBV4-1 and TRBJ2-2; D is undetermined. The V end was cut by 2 bases, the J end by 5 bases, with 9 bases between. Germline V gene data show CDR1 as MGHRA and CDR2 as YSYEKL. This CDR3 is 14 amino acids long. CDR3 in DNA: TGCGCCAGCAGCCAACAAGCTTCGACCGGGGAGCTGTTTTTT. Its protein is CASSQQASTGELFF.

Of note for this clone: This specimen includes other DNA sequences encoding the same CDR3. This rearrangement joins TRBV6-5 to TRBJ2-7, with TRBD1 matching 8 bases. V shed 6 bases, J shed 2 bases, and the junction held 3 bases outside the gene matches. There are 13 residues in the CDR3. Germline V gene lookup returns CDR1 MNHEY and CDR2 SVGAGI. CDR3 in amino acids: CASRRTGTYEQYF. The CDR3 DNA reads as TGTGCCAGCAGGCGGACAGGGACCTACGAGCAGTACTTC.

The chain links TRBV9 to TRBJ1-3, with TRBD1 matching over 9 bases. V was clipped by 3 bases and J by 9 bases; unmatched bases: 7. The CDR3 extends over 14 amino acids. The germline V gene encodes CDR1 SGDLS and CDR2 YYNGEE. CDR3 coding DNA: TGTGCCAGCAGCGCATGGGGGACAGGGAGCACCATATATTTT. It encodes CASSAWGTGSTIYF.

The table lists this clone with a count of one. The chain carries TRBV5-1 and TRBJ2-1; TRBD2 matches 12 bases. Per the germline V gene, CDR1 is SGHRS and CDR2 is YFSETQ. V lost 0 bases and J lost 0; bases outside the gene matches: 7. The CDR3 has 19 amino acids. The CDR3 sequence: CASSLESSGGVSSYNEQFF. Here the CDR3 DNA reads TGCGCCAGCAGCTTGGAGTCTAGCGGGGGGGTCTCCTCCTACAATGAGCAGTTCTTC. The full variable domain, in which reference TRBV5-1 and TRBJ2-1 provide the parts outside the CDR3, is KAGVTQTPRYLIKTRGQQVTLSCSPISGHRSVSWYQQTPGQGLQFLFEYFSETQRNKGNFPGRFSGRQFSNSRSEMNVSTLELGDSALYLCASSLESSGGVSSYNEQFFGPGTRLTVL.

The rearrangement links TRBV10-1 to TRBJ2-2; the D gene is possibly TRBD2 (6 bases). CDR1 and CDR2 (germline): WNHNN, SYGVQD (reference sequence). V shed 8 bases and J shed 1 base, with 11 bases lying between them. The CDR3 loop spans 14 amino acids. CDR3 bases: TGCGCCAGCCGCGCGGGGAGGAACACCGGGGAGCTGTTTTTT. Its protein product is CASRAGRNTGELFF.

This clone was seen at least ten times. The gene calls are TRBV19 and TRBJ2-7, with TRBD2 identical over 7 bases. Germline V gives CDR1 LNHDA, CDR2 SQIVND (reference sequence). J was trimmed by 2 bases and V by 4 bases; bases with no gene match: 8. The CDR3 sequence is 15 residues long. CDR3: CASSTAAGRTYEQYF. The CDR3 bases are TGTGCCAGTAGTACCGCAGCGGGACGAACCTACGAGCAGTACTTC.

This clone was detected only once. The chain is built from TRBV10-2 and TRBJ2-1, with a tentative D call TRBD1 (5 bases). The V gene lost 8 bases and the J gene lost 5 bases, with 13 bases spanning the gap. Germline-derived CDR1 and CDR2 are WSHSY and SAAADI. The CDR3 is made up of 13 amino acids. DNA for the CDR3: TGCGCCAGCCGGATCACAGGTGACAATGAGCAGTTCTTC. Protein product: CASRITGDNEQFF.

The V gene is TRBV10-1, the J gene TRBJ2-3; 12 bases match TRBD2. The CDR3 loop spans 17 amino acids. With 7 bases clipped from V and 4 bases from J, the junction kept 12 bases outside the gene matches. Germline V gene sequence: CDR1 WNHNN, CDR2 SYGVQD (reference sequence). This CDR3 reads CASTGLAGSRRADTQYF. CDR3 DNA sequence: TGCGCCAGCACCGGACTAGCGGGATCGAGAAGGGCAGATACGCAGTATTTT.